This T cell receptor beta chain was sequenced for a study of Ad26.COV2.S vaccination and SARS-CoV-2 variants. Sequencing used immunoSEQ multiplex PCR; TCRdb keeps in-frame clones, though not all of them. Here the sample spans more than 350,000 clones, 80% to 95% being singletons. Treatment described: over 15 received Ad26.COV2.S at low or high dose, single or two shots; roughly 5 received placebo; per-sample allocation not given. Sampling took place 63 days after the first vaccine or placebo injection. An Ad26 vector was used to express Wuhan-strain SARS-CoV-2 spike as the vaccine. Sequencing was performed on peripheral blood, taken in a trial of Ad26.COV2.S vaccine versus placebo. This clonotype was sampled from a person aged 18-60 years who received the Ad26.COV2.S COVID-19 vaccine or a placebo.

CDR3 protein: CASSLPAEGGELFF. The CDR3, as DNA: TGTGCCAGCAGCCTACCGGCAGAAGGCGGGGAGCTGTTTTTT. This chain links TRBV3-1 (or the pseudogene TRBV3-2) with TRBJ2-2; no definite D call. The germline V gene encodes CDR1 LGHDT and CDR2 YNNKEL (reference sequence). Trimming removed 4 bases from V and 7 bases from J, with 13 bases in between. This CDR3 is 14 amino acids long.